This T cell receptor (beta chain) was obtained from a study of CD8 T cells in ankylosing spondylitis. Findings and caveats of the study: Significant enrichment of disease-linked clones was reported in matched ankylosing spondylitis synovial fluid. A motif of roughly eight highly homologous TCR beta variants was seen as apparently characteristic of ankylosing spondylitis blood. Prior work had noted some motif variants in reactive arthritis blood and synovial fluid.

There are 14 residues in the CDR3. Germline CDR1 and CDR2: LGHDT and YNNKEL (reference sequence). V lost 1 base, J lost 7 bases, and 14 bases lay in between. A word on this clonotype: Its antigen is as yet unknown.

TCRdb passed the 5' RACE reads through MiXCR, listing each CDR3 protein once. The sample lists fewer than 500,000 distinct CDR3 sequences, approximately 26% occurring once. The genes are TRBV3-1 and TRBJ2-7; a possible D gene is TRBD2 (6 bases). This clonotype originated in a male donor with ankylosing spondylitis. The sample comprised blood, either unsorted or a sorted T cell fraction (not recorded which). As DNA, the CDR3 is TGTGCCAGCAGCCAAGCTTCTCGACGGGGGGAGCAGTACTTC. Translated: CASSQASRRGEQYF.